The rows below give T cell receptor beta chains drawn from one sample of a study of shared clonotypes between healthy human individuals. Libraries were prepared by immunoSEQ multiplex PCR; TCRdb keeps only in-frame clonotypes and omits some of them. In the table there are some 2,400,000 clones, approximately 96% of which are singletons. The sequencing input was naive CD4+ T cells sorted from blood. The receptor set was obtained from a man younger than 35 in good health. CDR3s include the opening cysteine and the closing phenylalanine or tryptophan. The D gene is left open where the match is weak. Clone size, where shown, is once, few, many, or a class for clones that have expanded.

CDR3nt | CDR3aa | j_gene | d_gene | v_gene | abundance
TGTGCCAGCAGCTCCCGAGGGTGGGAGACCCAGTACTTC | CASSSRGWETQYF | TRBJ2-5 | NA | TRBV9 | once
TGCGCCAGCAGTGAGAGTGCGGCAGGGGACAATGAGCAGTTCTTC | CASSESAAGDNEQFF | TRBJ2-1 | NA | TRBV10-1 | once
TGCGCCAGCAGCCGGACAGGGAAGGAGACCCAGTACTTC | CASSRTGKETQYF | TRBJ2-5 | TRBD1 | TRBV5-1 | NA
TGTGCCAGCGGAGGGGGGACCCAGTACTTC | CASGGGTQYF | TRBJ2-5 | NA | TRBV2 | NA
TGTGCCAGCAGTTACTCACAGGCCTCTGGGGCCAACGTCCTGACTTTC | CASSYSQASGANVLTF | TRBJ2-6 | NA | TRBV6-5 | NA
TGTGCCAGCAGACGCGGACAGGGGACCGGCGGGGAGCTGTTTTTT | CASRRGQGTGGELFF | TRBJ2-2 | TRBD1 | TRBV6-5 | few
TGTGCCAGCAGCTCCCAGAACACCGGGGAGCTGTTTTTT | CASSSQNTGELFF | TRBJ2-2 | NA | TRBV2 | NA
TGTGCCAGTAGTGACTTGATGGCGGGGGGCACAGATACGCAGTATTTT | CASSDLMAGGTDTQYF | TRBJ2-3 | TRBD2 | TRBV19 | NA
TGTGCCAGCAGTGGCCGAGGGGGGCTCGTAAACTATGGCTACACCTTC | CASSGRGGLVNYGYTF | TRBJ1-2 | NA | TRBV2 | once
TGTGCCAGCAGCTTAGCGGGCGGGGTGGTCACTGAAGCTTTCTTT | CASSLAGGVVTEAFF | TRBJ1-1 | NA | TRBV7-2 | NA
TGTGCCAGCAGCCCCTGGTCTGGACCCTTCAACACCGGGGAGCTGTTTTTT | CASSPWSGPFNTGELFF | TRBJ2-2 | NA | TRBV14 | NA
TGTGCCAGCAGCCAAGAACCGGGACTAGCGGGGGAAAGCTACAATGAGCAGTTCTTC | CASSQEPGLAGESYNEQFF | TRBJ2-1 | TRBD2 | TRBV4-2 | NA
TGTGCCAGCTCACCGTTGACAGGGGGCCCAGATACGCAGTATTTT | CASSPLTGGPDTQYF | TRBJ2-3 | TRBD1 | TRBV18 | NA
TGTGCCAGCAGTGAACGGGGTGGTAGCGCGGTAGATACGCAGTATTTT | CASSERGGSAVDTQYF | TRBJ2-3 | NA | TRBV6-1 | NA
TGTGCCAGCAGCTTACAGGGAAACTCCTACAATGAGCAGTTCTTC | CASSLQGNSYNEQFF | TRBJ2-1 | NA | TRBV7-9 | NA
TGTGCCTGGAGGACAGGGAAAGGGAACACCATATATTTT | CAWRTGKGNTIYF | TRBJ1-3 | TRBD1 | TRBV30 | NA
TGTGCCAGCAGTTTAGCAGGTGCCTCAGATACGCAGTATTTT | CASSLAGASDTQYF | TRBJ2-3 | NA | TRBV27 | NA
TGCAGCGTTGACCTGGGCCCCACTGAAGCTTTCTTT | CSVDLGPTEAFF | TRBJ1-1 | NA | TRBV29-1 | NA
TGTGCCAGCAGCCTGGGGGCTAACCTAGAAGAGACCCAGTACTTC | CASSLGANLEETQYF | TRBJ2-5 | NA | TRBV11-3 | NA
TGTGCCAGCAGCTTAAGTCGGGAGTGGTTGGGCACAGATACGCAGTATTTT | CASSLSREWLGTDTQYF | TRBJ2-3 | NA | TRBV5-6 | NA
TGTGCCAGCAGTGGGAAACAGGGTTGGGAGTCACCCCTCCACTTT | CASSGKQGWESPLHF | TRBJ1-6 | NA | TRBV2 | NA
TGTGCCAGCAGTGGGGGTCCGGGAAATAATCAGCCCCAGCATTTT | CASSGGPGNNQPQHF | TRBJ1-5 | NA | TRBV2 | NA
TGTGCCAGCAGGCCACTAGGAAGCACAGATACGCAGTATTTT | CASRPLGSTDTQYF | TRBJ2-3 | NA | TRBV6-5 | NA
TGTGCCAGCAGGTCGGGACAGGGCCCCTACAATGAGCAGTTCTTC | CASRSGQGPYNEQFF | TRBJ2-1 | TRBD1 | TRBV6-5 | NA
TGTGCCAGCAGTCGGGGACAGGATACTGAAGCTTTCTTT | CASSRGQDTEAFF | TRBJ1-1 | TRBD1 | TRBV6-5 | NA
TGTGCCAACCGAACCCCGGGTTCGTCGGGCTACACCTTC | CANRTPGSSGYTF | TRBJ1-2 | NA | TRBV6-1 | once
TGCGCCAGCAGCTTGGCCGTAGACCGATTCACAGATACGCAGTATTTT | CASSLAVDRFTDTQYF | TRBJ2-3 | NA | TRBV5-1 | NA
TGTGCCAGCTCTGATTCACGAGGGACTAATGAAAAACTGTTTTTT | CASSDSRGTNEKLFF | TRBJ1-4 | NA | TRBV18 | NA
TGTGCCACGACCCGGGACAGGGAACGATATGGCTACACCTTC | CATTRDRERYGYTF | TRBJ1-2 | TRBD1 | TRBV30 | NA
TGTGCCAGCAGGGGGACACGGGGTGTTGTTACCCAGTACTTC | CASRGTRGVVTQYF | TRBJ2-5 | NA | TRBV2 | NA
TGTGCCAGCAGCTTAGGGTCGGGGGAGGCGAACTCCTACGAGCAGTACTTC | CASSLGSGEANSYEQYF | TRBJ2-7 | NA | TRBV13 | NA
TGTGCCAGTAGTATCGGGACTTCAGCCAAAAACATTCAGTACTTC | CASSIGTSAKNIQYF | TRBJ2-4 | NA | TRBV19 | NA
TGTGCCAGCAGTGAAGGGGAGGGGGTCTACGAGCAGTACTTC | CASSEGEGVYEQYF | TRBJ2-7 | NA | TRBV2 | NA
TGCGCCAGCAGCCAAGAGGGCAGGGGTTTGGCAGATACGCAGTATTTT | CASSQEGRGLADTQYF | TRBJ2-3 | NA | TRBV4-3 | NA
TGTGCCATCAGTGAGTCTAGTATCGATGAGCAGTTCTTC | CAISESSIDEQFF | TRBJ2-1 | NA | TRBV10-3 | NA
TGTGCCAGCAGTGCGTCAGGGGGACGAAATGAAAAACTGTTTTTT | CASSASGGRNEKLFF | TRBJ1-4 | TRBD1 | TRBV2 | NA
TGTGCCAGCAGTCCCCCCGTAAGCAATCAGCCCCAGCATTTT | CASSPPVSNQPQHF | TRBJ1-5 | NA | TRBV28 | NA
TGCGCCAGCAGCTTGGACCCTAGCGGGAGGGCGGGAGGCGAGCAGTACTTC | CASSLDPSGRAGGEQYF | TRBJ2-7 | TRBD2 | TRBV5-1 | once
TGTGCCAGCAGTGGGACAGGTCGGTCTGGGGCCAACGTCCTGACTTTC | CASSGTGRSGANVLTF | TRBJ2-6 | TRBD1 | TRBV6-1 | NA
TGTGCCAGTAGTATGGAGGGGGGCAATCAGCCCCAGCATTTT | CASSMEGGNQPQHF | TRBJ1-5 | NA | TRBV19 | few
TGCGCCAGCGGCGTAACAGGGGGCACTGAAGCTTTCTTT | CASGVTGGTEAFF | TRBJ1-1 | TRBD1 | TRBV5-1 | NA
TGCGCCAGCAGCCAAGTGGACACCCGAGGGCCCTATGGCTACACCTTC | CASSQVDTRGPYGYTF | TRBJ1-2 | NA | TRBV4-1 | NA
TGTGCCTGGGACAGGGTTGAGTCACCCCTCCACTTT | CAWDRVESPLHF | TRBJ1-6 | TRBD1 | TRBV30 | NA
TGTGCCAGCAGCCCCGAGAATCAGCCCCAGCATTTT | CASSPENQPQHF | TRBJ1-5 | NA | TRBV7-9 | NA
TGTGCCTGGGGGGGACAGCCTAAATCACCCCTCCACTTT | CAWGGQPKSPLHF | TRBJ1-6 | TRBD1 | TRBV30 | NA
TGCGCCAGCAGCCAAGATAGTGGGGGGACAGATACGCAGTATTTT | CASSQDSGGTDTQYF | TRBJ2-3 | NA | TRBV4-3 | NA
TGTGCCAGCAGTGCCCAGACTAACTATGGCTACACCTTC | CASSAQTNYGYTF | TRBJ1-2 | NA | TRBV6-1 | NA
TGTGCCAGTAGTATCTCGACGGCTCAGGGGGAGGGCTACACCTTC | CASSISTAQGEGYTF | TRBJ1-2 | TRBD1 | TRBV19 | NA
TGTGCCAGCAGCCCCCAGGACAGGGGGCATTTGGACACTGAAGCTTTCTTT | CASSPQDRGHLDTEAFF | TRBJ1-1 | TRBD1 | TRBV5-6 | NA
TGCAGCGCCCGACCCGTACTAGCGGGCACAGATACGCAGTATTTT | CSARPVLAGTDTQYF | TRBJ2-3 | TRBD2 | TRBV29-1 | NA
TGTGCCAGCAGTTTAGCCGGGACAGGGGGCACCGGGGAGCTGTTTTTT | CASSLAGTGGTGELFF | TRBJ2-2 | TRBD1 | TRBV28 | NA
TGTGCCTGGAGTGGGGGGCGCAACTATGGCTACACCTTC | CAWSGGRNYGYTF | TRBJ1-2 | NA | TRBV30 | NA
TGTGCCGCTGTCGGGGGGACCTCCTACGAGCAGTACTTC | CAAVGGTSYEQYF | TRBJ2-7 | TRBD2 | TRBV28 | NA
TGTGCCAGCAGTCCACAGGGGGAGGGAATTCAGCCCCAGCATTTT | CASSPQGEGIQPQHF | TRBJ1-5 | TRBD1 | TRBV27 | NA
TGTGCCACACAGAGGGAACGGATGAACACTGAAGCTTTCTTT | CATQRERMNTEAFF | TRBJ1-1 | NA | TRBV6-5 | NA
TGTGCCATCAGTGCAAAAGCCGGGACAGGGGGCGGAGACTACTATGGCTACACCTTC | CAISAKAGTGGGDYYGYTF | TRBJ1-2 | TRBD1 | TRBV10-3 | NA
TGTGCCAGCAGCAAAACTAGCGGGAGTGACGAGCAGTACTTC | CASSKTSGSDEQYF | TRBJ2-7 | TRBD2 | TRBV5-4 | NA
TGTGCCAGCAGCGTAGAGGGACTTCACTCTGGAAACACCATATATTTT | CASSVEGLHSGNTIYF | TRBJ1-3 | NA | TRBV9 | NA
TGCGCCAGCAGATCAGGGGGCCCTACCTACGAGCAGTACTTC | CASRSGGPTYEQYF | TRBJ2-7 | TRBD1 | TRBV5-1 | once